The clone carrying this TCR beta chain showed up just a few times. Its antigen is currently unknown. Treatment noted: oral pan-JAK inhibitor, 5-10 mg twice daily. These data originate in a study of CD8+ T cells in alopecia areata. Study-level information: Those patients who were treated received oral tofacitinib, which was given at 5 to 10 mg twice daily for moderate-to-severe alopecia areata. Patients remained on tofacitinib for 6 to 18 months and then went 6 months without it. Study-level results: Normal scalp showed lower clonality than lesional scalp, especially alopecia totalis/universalis. Scalp clonality, together with expanded CD8+ clones among the top 100, fell significantly with tofacitinib.

Reverse transcribed after extraction, RNA yielded cDNA as the sequencing template. Sequenced by immunoSEQ multiplex PCR; TCRdb stores in-frame clones only, minus some. The sample contains 150,000 to 200,000 clones, 40% to 65% of which appear only once. This receptor was identified in a human donor with alopecia areata. The sequences come from CD8+ T cells sorted from blood, collected around week 53, from a patient treated with tofacitinib.

This CDR3 reads CASSVSGGGHNEQFF. CDR3 bases: TGTGCCAGCAGTGTGAGCGGGGGGGGCCACAATGAGCAGTTCTTC. This chain links TRBV6-4 with TRBJ2-1, with 10 bases that match TRBD2. The CDR3 runs 15 residues. Unmatched junction bases numbered 5, after V lost 4 bases and J lost 5 bases. The germline V gene encodes CDR1 MRHNA and CDR2 SNTAGT.